The 10 T cell receptor beta chains below were found in one sample sequenced in a study of blood T cell repertoires in COVID-19. The protocol was immunoSEQ multiplex PCR, while the TCRdb copy is restricted to in-frame clones and leaves out a portion. The table lists fewer than 250,000 clones, 83% of them singletons. Specimen: peripheral blood. The receptors originated from a woman in her thirties or forties with active or convalescent COVID-19.

The genes are TRBV14 and TRBJ1-4, with a possible D match to TRBD1 (6 bases). Per germline, CDR1 SGHDN and CDR2 FVKESK. The length of the CDR3 is 14 residues. Trimming cost V 1 base and J 8 bases, with 11 bases left between them. The CDR3 region has the DNA TGTGCCAGCAGCCAAGTACAGGGAATAGAAAAACTGTTTTTT. Translation: CASSQVQGIEKLFF.

The chain carries TRBV6-4 and TRBJ1-5; no clear D gene. CDR1 is MRHNA and CDR2 is SNTAGT in the germline V gene. The CDR3 is 13 amino acids. V was pared by 3 bases and J by 4 bases, with 7 bases between. This CDR3 is CASSEAANQPQHF. The CDR3 region has the DNA TGTGCCAGCAGTGAGGCAGCGAATCAGCCCCAGCATTTT.

This clone was counted once. Additional DNA sequences in this sample encode the identical CDR3. V usage is TRBV7-3 and J usage is TRBJ2-5, with D possibly TRBD2 on 7 matching bases. Germline assignment: CDR1 SGHTA and CDR2 FQGTGA. The length of the CDR3 is 15 residues. V gave up 1 base and J gave up 5 bases, with 14 bases separating them. The CDR3 loop reads CASSLRGGGGETQYF. The CDR3 DNA sequence: TGTGCCAGCAGCTTAAGGGGCGGGGGCGGGGAGACCCAGTACTTC.

Of note for this clone: The sample holds other DNA sequences that translate to the same CDR3. The rearrangement links TRBV5-1 to TRBJ1-3; D call uncertain. V lost 0 bases, J lost 0 bases, and 7 bases lay in between. Germline V gives CDR1 SGHRS, CDR2 YFSETQ. The CDR3 contains 15 residues. CDR3 coding DNA: TGCGCCAGCAGCTTGGACGGGGACTCTGGAAACACCATATATTTT. Protein product: CASSLDGDSGNTIYF.

CDR3 amino acids: CASSSIPGQGALAKNIQYF. The CDR3 nucleotides read TGTGCCAGTAGTAGCATCCCGGGACAGGGGGCGCTGGCCAAAAACATTCAGTACTTC. The genes are TRBV19 and TRBJ2-4, with 12 bases lining up with TRBD1. This CDR3 has 19 residues. V lost 4 bases to trimming and J lost 1 base; unmatched junction nucleotides: 11. CDR1 is LNHDA, CDR2 SQIVND, per germline (reference sequence).

The V call is TRBV19, the J call TRBJ2-7; maybe TRBD1 (6 bases). The germline V and J ends were trimmed by 5 bases and 0 bases, with 11 bases remaining between them. This CDR3 spans 14 amino acids. Germline lookup yields CDR1 LNHDA and CDR2 SQIVND (reference sequence). CDR3 DNA: TGTGCCAGTAGTCAGGGGTCGGGCTCCTACGAGCAGTACTTC. This sequence encodes CASSQGSGSYEQYF. Supplemented by reference TRBV19 and TRBJ2-7, the full variable domain reads DGGITQSPKYLFRKEGQNVTLSCEQNLNHDAMYWYRQDPGQGLRLIYYSQIVNDFQKGDIAEGYSVSREKKESFPLTVTSAQKNPTAFYLCASSQGSGSYEQYFGPGTRLTVT.

The gene calls are TRBV24-1 and TRBJ1-1, with D unclear. This CDR3 has 14 residues. CDR1 KGHDR and CDR2 SFDVKD come from the germline V gene. The V end was cut by 4 bases, the J end by 6 bases, with 14 bases between. CDR3 in amino acids: CATSDSLAGAEAFF. The DNA of the CDR3 is TGTGCCACCAGTGACAGCTTGGCAGGCGCTGAAGCTTTCTTT.

The rearrangement joins TRBV5-1 to TRBJ1-1, with TRBD1 matching 8 bases. Per the germline V gene, CDR1 is SGHRS and CDR2 is YFSETQ. This CDR3 spans 14 amino acids. With 4 bases clipped from V and 1 base from J, the junction kept 3 bases outside the gene matches. In nucleotides, the CDR3 is TGCGCCAGCAGCCCACAGGGGGGGAACACTGAAGCTTTCTTT. Protein product: CASSPQGGNTEAFF.

This clone was picked up one time. V and J are TRBV29-1 and TRBJ2-3; 9 bases fit TRBD1. Germline V gene sequence: CDR1 SQVTM, CDR2 ANQGSEA. The CDR3 totals 14 residues. V lost 4 bases, J lost 4 bases, and 6 bases stayed unmatched. Here the CDR3 reads CSVVGDRVSDTQYF. The CDR3 nucleotides read TGCAGCGTTGTTGGGGACAGGGTCTCAGATACGCAGTATTTT.

Only one count was recorded for this clone. The rearrangement uses TRBV5-8 and TRBJ2-7; D perhaps matches TRBD1 (6 bases). This CDR3 contains 15 residues. CDR1 and CDR2 from the germline V gene are SGHTS and YDEGEE. V lost 4 bases to trimming and J lost 1 base, with 15 bases between them. The CDR3 DNA reads TGTGCCAGCAGCCCACAGGGTGGGAATTCCTACGAGCAGTACTTC. Encoded protein: CASSPQGGNSYEQYF. The variable domain in full, completed from reference TRBV5-8 and TRBJ2-7, reads EAGVTQSPTHLIKTRGQQATLRCSPISGHTSVYWYQQALGLGLQFLLWYDEGEERNRGNFPPRFSGRQFPNYSSELNVNALELEDSALYLCASSPQGGNSYEQYFGPGTRLTVT.